The clone carrying this T cell receptor beta chain was observed many times. Its specificity is unknown. The sequence runs out 3 residues before the end of the CDR3; the remainder is reconstructed from the germline J gene. This CDR3 is built from 15 residues. J was trimmed by 0 bases and V by 4 bases; bases with no gene match: 4. In germline, CDR1 is SGHRS, CDR2 YFSETQ. Heparinized whole blood, 5 to 8 ml, came from each donor. Profiling relied on immunoSEQ multiplex PCR, and the TCRdb table lists in-frame clones only, not all of them. The sample yields tens of thousands of clones, without any singletons. The sample originates from a study of T cell clonality in common variable immunodeficiency. The study, taken as a whole, reports: Compared with controls, CVID subjects had fewer shared TCRbeta clones.

The rearrangement joins TRBV5-1 to TRBJ2-1, with 7 bases fitting TRBD2. Material: peripheral blood mononuclear cells. The origin of this receptor is a person aged 18-70 years in good health. CDR3 bases read: TGCGCCAGCAGCAACCCTAGCGGCTCCTACAATGAG. This encodes CASSNPSGSYNE. The entire CDR3 is CASSNPSGSYNEQFF.